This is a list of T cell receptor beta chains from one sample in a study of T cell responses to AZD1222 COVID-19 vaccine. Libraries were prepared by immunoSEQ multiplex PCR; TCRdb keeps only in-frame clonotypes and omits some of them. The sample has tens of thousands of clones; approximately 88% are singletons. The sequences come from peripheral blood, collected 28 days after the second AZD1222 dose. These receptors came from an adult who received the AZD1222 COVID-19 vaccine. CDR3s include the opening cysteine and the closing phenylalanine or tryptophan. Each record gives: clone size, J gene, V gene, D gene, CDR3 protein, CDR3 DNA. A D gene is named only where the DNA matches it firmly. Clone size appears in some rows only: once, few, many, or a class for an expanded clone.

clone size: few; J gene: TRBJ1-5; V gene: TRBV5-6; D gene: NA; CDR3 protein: CASSLPGQPQHF; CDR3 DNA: TGTGCCAGCAGCTTGCCGGGTCAGCCCCAGCATTTT
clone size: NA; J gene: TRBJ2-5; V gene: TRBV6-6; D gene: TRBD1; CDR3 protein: CASRDGQGTEGETQYF; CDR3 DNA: TGTGCCAGCAGGGATGGACAGGGTACAGAGGGGGAGACCCAGTACTTC
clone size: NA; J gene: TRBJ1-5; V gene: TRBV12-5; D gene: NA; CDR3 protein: CASGLVLDSLSNQPQHF; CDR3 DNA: TGTGCTAGTGGTTTGGTCCTGGACAGTCTTTCCAATCAGCCCCAGCATTTT
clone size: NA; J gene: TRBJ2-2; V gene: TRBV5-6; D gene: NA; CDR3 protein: CASSLAGPNTGELFF; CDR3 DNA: TGTGCCAGCAGCTTGGCCGGGCCGAACACCGGGGAGCTGTTTTTT
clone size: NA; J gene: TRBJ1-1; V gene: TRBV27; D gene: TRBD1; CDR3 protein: CASSSRTGGTEAFF; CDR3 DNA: TGTGCCAGCAGCTCCAGGACAGGGGGCACTGAAGCTTTCTTT
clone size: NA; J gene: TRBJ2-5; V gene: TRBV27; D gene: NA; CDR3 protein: CASSLKGWLEETQYF; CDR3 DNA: TGTGCCAGCAGTTTAAAGGGGTGGCTGGAAGAGACCCAGTACTTC
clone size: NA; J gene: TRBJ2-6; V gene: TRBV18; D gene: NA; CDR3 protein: CASSPFRNGANVLTF; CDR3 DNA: TGTGCCAGCTCACCATTCAGGAATGGGGCCAACGTCCTGACTTTC
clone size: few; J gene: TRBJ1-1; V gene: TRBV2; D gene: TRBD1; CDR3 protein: CASGRDRGGDTEAFF; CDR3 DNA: TGTGCCAGCGGCCGGGACAGGGGAGGGGACACTGAAGCTTTCTTT
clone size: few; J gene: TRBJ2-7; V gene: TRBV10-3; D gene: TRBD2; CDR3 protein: CAMGGTPALQYF; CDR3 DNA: TGTGCCATGGGGGGGACCCCGGCCCTGCAGTACTTC
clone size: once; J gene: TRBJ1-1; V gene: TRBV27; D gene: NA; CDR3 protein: CASSLSGRAARAFF; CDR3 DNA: TGTGCCAGCAGTTTATCTGGCAGGGCCGCGCGAGCTTTCTTT
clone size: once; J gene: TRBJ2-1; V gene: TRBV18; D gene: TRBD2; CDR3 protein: CASSPRTSGGNYNEQFF; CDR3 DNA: TGTGCCAGCTCCCCTAGGACTAGCGGGGGCAACTACAATGAGCAGTTCTTC
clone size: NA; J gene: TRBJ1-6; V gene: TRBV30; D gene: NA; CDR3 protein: CAWSPSLNSPLHF; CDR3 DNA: TGTGCCTGGAGCCCCTCCCTTAATTCACCCCTCCACTTT
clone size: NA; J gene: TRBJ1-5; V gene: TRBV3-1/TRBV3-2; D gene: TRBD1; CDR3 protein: CASSQGTGPQKPQHF; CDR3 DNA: TGTGCCAGCAGCCAAGGGACAGGGCCTCAGAAGCCCCAGCATTTT
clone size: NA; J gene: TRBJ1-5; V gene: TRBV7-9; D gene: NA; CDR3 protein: CASSLEAGNQPQHF; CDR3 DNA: TGTGCCAGCAGCTTAGAGGCGGGGAATCAGCCCCAGCATTTT
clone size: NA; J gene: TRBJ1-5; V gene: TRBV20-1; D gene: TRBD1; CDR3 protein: CSASTGGQPQHF; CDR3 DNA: TGCAGTGCTAGTACAGGGGGCCAGCCCCAGCATTTT
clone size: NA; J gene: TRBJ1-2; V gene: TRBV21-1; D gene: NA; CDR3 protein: CASSNRDARSYGYTF; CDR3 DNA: TGTGCCAGCAGCAATCGTGACGCGCGCTCCTATGGCTACACCTTC
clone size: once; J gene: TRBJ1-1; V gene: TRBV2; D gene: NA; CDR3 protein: CASSQENEAFF; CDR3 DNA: TGTGCCAGCAGTCAGGAAAATGAAGCTTTCTTT
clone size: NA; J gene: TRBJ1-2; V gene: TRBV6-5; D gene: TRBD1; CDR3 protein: CATELTGGNYGYTF; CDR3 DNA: TGTGCCACCGAATTGACAGGGGGCAACTATGGCTACACCTTC
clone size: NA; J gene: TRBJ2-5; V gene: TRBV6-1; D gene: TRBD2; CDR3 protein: CASSETSGGAETQYF; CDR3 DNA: TGTGCCAGCAGTGAGACTAGCGGGGGGGCGGAGACCCAGTACTTC
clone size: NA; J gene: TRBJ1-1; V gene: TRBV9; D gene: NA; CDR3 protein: CASMWGGYTEAFF; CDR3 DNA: TGTGCCAGCATGTGGGGGGGCTACACTGAAGCTTTCTTT
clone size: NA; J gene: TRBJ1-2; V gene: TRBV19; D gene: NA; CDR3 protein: CASSIAGGRNYGYTF; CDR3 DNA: TGTGCCAGTAGTATAGCGGGGGGCCGTAACTATGGCTACACCTTC
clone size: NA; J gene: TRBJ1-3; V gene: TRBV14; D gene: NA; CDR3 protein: CASSQDRRLSGNTIYF; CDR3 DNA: TGTGCCAGCAGCCAAGATCGACGGCTCTCTGGAAACACCATATATTTT
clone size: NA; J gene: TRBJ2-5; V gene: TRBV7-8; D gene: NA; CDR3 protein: CASSPRRGETQYF; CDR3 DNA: TGTGCCAGCAGCCCTAGAAGGGGGGAGACCCAGTACTTC
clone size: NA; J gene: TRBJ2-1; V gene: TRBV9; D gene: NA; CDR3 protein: CASSAGQSSYNEQFF; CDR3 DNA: TGTGCCAGCAGCGCCGGACAGAGCTCCTACAATGAGCAGTTCTTC
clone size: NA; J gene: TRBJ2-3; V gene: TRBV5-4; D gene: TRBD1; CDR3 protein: CASSLTGGLTDTQYF; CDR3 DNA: TGTGCCAGCAGTTTGACAGGGGGCTTGACAGATACGCAGTATTTT
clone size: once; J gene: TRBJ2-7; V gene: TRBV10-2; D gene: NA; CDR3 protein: CASSEPARYEQYF; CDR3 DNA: TGCGCCAGCAGTGAGCCGGCCCGCTACGAGCAGTACTTC